These 19 T cell receptor beta chains were sequenced from one sample in a study of blood T cells in healthy people across ages. Through a sample-barcoded 5' primer and a J-beta primer mix, a second PCR was run for roughly 6 to 12 cycles. TCRdb passed the 5' RACE reads through MiXCR, listing each CDR3 protein once. Among about 800,000 distinct CDR3 sequences, roughly 50% were seen once, and the ten largest hold roughly 22%. The sample taken for sequencing was blood. The source is a man aged 25 to 40 in good health.

This chain connects TRBV20-1 to TRBJ1-6, with D maybe TRBD1 (6 bases). Trimming pared 4 bases from V and 8 bases from J, leaving 12 bases between. The CDR3 extends over 13 amino acids. Germline V lookup: CDR1 DFQATT, CDR2 SNEGSKA (reference sequence). The CDR3 reads CSAIPGADSPLHF. In nucleotides, the CDR3 is TGCAGTGCTATCCCAGGGGCCGATTCACCCCTCCACTTT.

This clonotype was recorded only once. J is TRBJ1-1 and V is TRBV12-3 or TRBV12-4; the match to TRBD1 covers 7 bases. The length of the CDR3 is 14 residues. The V segment lost 6 bases and the J segment 6 bases; nucleotides outside the gene matches: 10. CDR3 in amino acids: CASSPSRQGAEAFF. CDR3 sequence (DNA): TGTGCCAGCAGCCCAAGCCGACAGGGCGCTGAAGCTTTCTTT.

J is TRBJ1-2 and V is TRBV6-6; a weak D match, TRBD1 (5 bases). The V end lost 4 bases, the J end lost 1 base, and 19 bases lay between the germline ends. Germline values: CDR1 MNHNY, CDR2 SVGAGI (reference sequence). The CDR3 extends over 17 amino acids. The CDR3 loop reads CASSSTGSDTVNYGYTF. The CDR3 DNA is TGTGCCAGCAGTTCCACCGGATCGGACACGGTTAACTATGGCTACACCTTC.

This clonotype was observed a few times. This chain uses TRBV6-6 with TRBJ1-4, with D possibly being TRBD1 (6 bases). Germline loops: CDR1 MNHNY, CDR2 SVGAGI (reference sequence). The CDR3 consists of 13 residues. V gave up 5 bases and J gave up 7 bases, with 11 bases separating them. CDR3 nucleotides: TGTGCCAGCAGTCGGGGGCCTGGTGAAAAACTGTTTTTT. Amino acid sequence: CASSRGPGEKLFF.

This sequence joins TRBV4-1 and TRBJ1-2; D is uncertain. Germline V gene data show CDR1 as MGHRA and CDR2 as YSYEKL. V was trimmed by 4 bases and J by 6 bases, leaving 12 bases between them. The CDR3 is 13 amino acids. CDR3 DNA sequence: TGCGCCAGCAGCCTGCAGTCCGGGGATGGCTACACCTTC. Its protein is CASSLQSGDGYTF.

This chain uses TRBV10-3 with TRBJ2-2, with 7 bases aligning to TRBD1. Germline values: CDR1 ENHRY, CDR2 SYGVKD. V lost 6 bases to trimming and J lost 5 bases; unmatched junction nucleotides: 0. The CDR3 runs to 12 residues. CDR3 in amino acids: CAIRGQTGELFF. CDR3 nucleotides: TGTGCCATCAGGGGACAGACCGGGGAGCTGTTTTTT.

In this sample, this clonotype turned up once. This chain connects TRBV28 to TRBJ2-7, with 11 positions matching TRBD2. CDR1 and CDR2 (germline): MDHEN, SYDVKM. CDR3 length: 16 amino acids. Losses at the gene ends were 0 bases for V and 4 bases for J; bases not matched to a gene: 5. The CDR3 protein is CASSLWSSGRSYEQYF. In DNA form, the CDR3 reads TGTGCCAGCAGTTTATGGTCTAGCGGGAGGAGTTACGAGCAGTACTTC.

As DNA, the CDR3 is TGTGCCACCACCAGTCAGCCCCAGCATTTT. As protein: CATTSQPQHF. This chain links TRBV15 with TRBJ1-5; D gene unclear. V was trimmed by 7 bases and J by 6 bases, leaving 4 bases between them. The CDR3 has 10 amino acids. Germline V gene lookup returns CDR1 LNHNV and CDR2 YYDKDF (reference sequence). Together with reference TRBV15 and TRBJ1-5, the CDR3 gives the full variable domain: DAMVIQNPRYQVTQFGKPVTLSCSQTLNHNVMYWYQQKSSQAPKLLFHYYDKDFNNEADTPDNFQSRRPNTSFCFLDIRSPGLGDTAMYLCATTSQPQHFGDGTRLSIL.

The rearrangement uses TRBV4-3 and TRBJ1-2; 9 bases match TRBD1. This CDR3 region has 15 residues. Germline V lookup: CDR1 LGHNA, CDR2 YSLEER. V was pared by 3 bases and J by 5 bases, with 7 bases of the junction left unmatched. CDR3 in DNA: TGCGCCAGCAGCCAGAATCCGGGACAGGGATATGGCTACACCTTC. Its translation: CASSQNPGQGYGYTF.

V gene TRBV28 combines with J gene TRBJ2-7; TRBD1 matches 8 bases. J was trimmed by 3 bases and V by 1 base; bases with no gene match: 5. The CDR3 contains 15 residues. From germline, CDR1 is MDHEN and CDR2 SYDVKM. Here the CDR3 DNA reads TGTGCCAGCAGTTTATTCGGGACAGGCCTCTACGAGCAGTACTTC. This gives the protein CASSLFGTGLYEQYF.

The V call is TRBV12-3 or TRBV12-4, the J call TRBJ2-7; 10 bases line up with TRBD1. The V gene end was trimmed by 5 bases and the J gene end by 6 bases; junction bases not matched to a gene: 10. The CDR3 has 15 residues. CDR3 nucleotides: TGTGCCAGCAGTCTACCGGGACAGGGGATACTCGAGCAGTACTTC. Protein product: CASSLPGQGILEQYF.

The V gene is TRBV9, the J gene TRBJ2-5; D tentatively reads TRBD1 or TRBD2 (5 bases each). The germline V and J ends were trimmed by 4 bases and 2 bases, with 15 bases remaining between them. From germline, CDR1 is SGDLS and CDR2 YYNGEE. The CDR3 loop spans 15 amino acids. CDR3 sequence (DNA): TGTGCCAGCAGCCCCGGGGCAGCCCTGCAAGAGACCCAGTACTTC. This gives the protein CASSPGAALQETQYF.

This clonotype has just a few counts. The rearrangement joins TRBV20-1 to TRBJ2-1, with a possible D match to TRBD2 (6 bases). Germline-derived CDR1 and CDR2 are DFQATT and SNEGSKA (reference sequence). CDR3 size: 17 residues. The ends were cut back, 1 base at V and 5 bases at J, with 21 bases in the middle. The CDR3 sequence is CSARGVTGAAGNNEQFF. Written as DNA, the CDR3 is TGCAGTGCTAGAGGAGTTACGGGAGCGGCAGGAAACAATGAGCAGTTCTTC.

This clonotype appeared many times. The gene calls are TRBV3-1 and TRBJ2-1, with 11 bases lining up with TRBD2. CDR3 length: 15 residues. The germline V gene has CDR1 LGHDT and CDR2 YNNKEL (reference sequence). V lost 4 bases to trimming and J lost 6 bases; unmatched junction nucleotides: 5. The CDR3 protein is CASSPPGLAANEQFF. The CDR3 DNA reads as TGTGCCAGCAGCCCTCCGGGACTAGCGGCCAATGAGCAGTTCTTC.

This clonotype was counted a few times. J is TRBJ1-5 and V is TRBV20-1, with D unresolved. The CDR3 length is 12 residues. Trimming shortened V by 5 bases and J by 5 bases, and 10 bases separated the two germline ends. The germline V gene encodes CDR1 DFQATT and CDR2 SNEGSKA (reference sequence). This CDR3 is CSALTWDQPQHF. Here the CDR3 DNA reads TGCAGTGCTCTGACCTGGGATCAGCCCCAGCATTTT.

The chain joins TRBV29-1 to TRBJ1-1, with a tentative D call TRBD1 (6 bases). Trimming removed 3 bases at V and 0 bases at J, with 11 bases between. Germline V gene data show CDR1 as SQVTM and CDR2 as ANQGSEA. The CDR3 contains 14 residues. The CDR3 region has the DNA TGCAGCGTTGATGAGGGGGGTGTGAACACTGAAGCTTTCTTT. This codes for CSVDEGGVNTEAFF.

This clonotype was found once. The J gene is TRBJ1-5, the V gene TRBV10-2; no clear D gene. V lost 7 bases and J lost 4, with 8 bases in between. Germline CDR1 is WSHSY and CDR2 is SAAADI. The CDR3 length is 12 residues. The chain's CDR3 is CASTLSNQPQHF. CDR3 sequence (DNA): TGCGCCAGCACATTGTCAAATCAGCCCCAGCATTTT.

The chain carries TRBV10-2 and TRBJ2-1; D gene uncertain. V lost 7 bases, J lost 10 bases, and 14 bases lay in between. The CDR3 spans 12 residues. Germline CDR1 and CDR2: WSHSY and SAAADI. The chain's CDR3 is CASNVRRYEQFF. The DNA for the CDR3 is TGCGCCAGCAATGTCAGACGATACGAGCAGTTCTTC.

In this sample, this clonotype turned up a few times. This rearrangement joins TRBV4-3 to TRBJ1-5, with unresolved D. This CDR3 has 13 amino acids. The V gene's germline CDR1 is LGHNA and CDR2 YSLEER. Trimming stripped 2 bases from V and 7 bases from J, with 9 bases between. The DNA for the CDR3 is TGCGCCAGCAGCCAATCCTTATACCAGCCCCAGCATTTT. Protein sequence: CASSQSLYQPQHF.